The source of this T cell receptor beta chain is a study of vaccination and CD4 T cells after COVID-19. Specified treatment: roughly ten-day PBMC culture with coronavirus spike peptide pools or control peptides (ViraFEST assay). The CDR3 length is 15 residues. Trimming stripped 7 bases from V and 5 bases from J, with 17 bases between. The germline V gene has CDR1 MNHNS and CDR2 SASEGT. The Oncomine TCR Beta short-read assay sequenced DNA from cultured CD4+ T cells. A single record per CDR3 protein comes from TCRdb applying MiXCR to the PCR reads. The table records about 12,000 distinct CDR3 sequences, over 25% of them present only once. Note on this clonotype: Its antigen remains unidentified.

The sample was CD4+ T cells from blood, cultured in vitro, taken after SARS-CoV-2 vaccination. V is TRBV6-1 and J is TRBJ2-2; D is uncertain. The TCR sequence derives from a human donor who had recovered from COVID-19. In nucleotides, the CDR3 is TGTGCCAGCACCTTCGACCAGGTTGGGACCGGGGAGCTGTTTTTT. It is translated as CASTFDQVGTGELFF.